Listed here is a single T cell receptor (beta chain). The data are from a study of blood T cell repertoires in COVID-19. On the study more broadly: Samples taken during acute and convalescent COVID-19 were collected in the United States, Italy and Spain. The cDNA or gDNA used as material had been derived from T cells, B-cell-depleted T cells, or PBMCs.

The CDR3 contains 15 residues. Germline loops: CDR1 SGHTA, CDR2 FQGTGA. V trimming: 5 bases; J trimming: 5 bases; junction bases outside the gene matches: 5. In the original processing: Amplifying reference gene primers gave estimates of nucleated cell counts. TCRdb's table, derived via immunoSEQ multiplex PCR, lists solely in-frame clones and lacks some. Clonal size and the V and J genes are those of that table, whereas D and trimming came from the DNA. The table has 200,000 or so clones, around 80% seen once. Input material: peripheral blood. The chain carries TRBV7-3 and TRBJ2-2; 10 bases fit TRBD1. The TCR was taken from a woman older than 75 with acute or convalescent COVID-19. The CDR3 region is CASSRGQGRTGELFF. As DNA, the CDR3 is TGTGCCAGCAGCCGGGGACAGGGGAGGACCGGGGAGCTGTTTTTT.